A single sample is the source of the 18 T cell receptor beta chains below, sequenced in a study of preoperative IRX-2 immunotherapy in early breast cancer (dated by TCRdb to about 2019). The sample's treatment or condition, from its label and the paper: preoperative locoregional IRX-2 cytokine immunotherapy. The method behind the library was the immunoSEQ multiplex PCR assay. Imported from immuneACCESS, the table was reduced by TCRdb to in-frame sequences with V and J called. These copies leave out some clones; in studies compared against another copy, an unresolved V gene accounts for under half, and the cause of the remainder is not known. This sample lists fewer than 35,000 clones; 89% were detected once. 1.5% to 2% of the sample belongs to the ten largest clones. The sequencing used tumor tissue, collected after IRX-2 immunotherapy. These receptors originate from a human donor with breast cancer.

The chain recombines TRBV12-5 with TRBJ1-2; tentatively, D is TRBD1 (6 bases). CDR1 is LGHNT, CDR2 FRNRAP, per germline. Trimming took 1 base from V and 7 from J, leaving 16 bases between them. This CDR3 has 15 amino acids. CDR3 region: CASGLAYSGDSGYTF. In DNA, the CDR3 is TGTGCTAGTGGTTTGGCCTACTCAGGGGACTCTGGCTACACCTTC.

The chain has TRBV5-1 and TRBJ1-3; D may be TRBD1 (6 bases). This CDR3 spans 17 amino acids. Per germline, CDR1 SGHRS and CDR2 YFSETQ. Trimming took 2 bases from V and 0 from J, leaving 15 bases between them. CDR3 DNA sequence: TGCGCCAGCAGCTTCGGGGGCCCAGGGTTCTCTGGAAACACCATATATTTT. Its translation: CASSFGGPGFSGNTIYF. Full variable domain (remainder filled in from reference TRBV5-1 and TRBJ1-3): KAGVTQTPRYLIKTRGQQVTLSCSPISGHRSVSWYQQTPGQGLQFLFEYFSETQRNKGNFPGRFSGRQFSNSRSEMNVSTLELGDSALYLCASSFGGPGFSGNTIYFGEGSWLTVV.

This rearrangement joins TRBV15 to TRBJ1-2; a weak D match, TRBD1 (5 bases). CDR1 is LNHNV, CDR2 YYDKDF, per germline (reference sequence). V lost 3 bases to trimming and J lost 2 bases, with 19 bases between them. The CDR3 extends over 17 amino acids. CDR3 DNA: TGTGCCACCAGCAGCTATGGCGTTAGGGGCCCGAACTATGGCTACACCTTC. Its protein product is CATSSYGVRGPNYGYTF.

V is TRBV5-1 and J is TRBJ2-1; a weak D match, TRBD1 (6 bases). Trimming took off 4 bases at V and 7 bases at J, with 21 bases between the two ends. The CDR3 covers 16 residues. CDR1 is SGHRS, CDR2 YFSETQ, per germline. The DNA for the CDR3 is TGCGCCAGCAGCCCTTCTGGGGTCAGGGGTATTAATGAGCAGTTCTTC. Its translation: CASSPSGVRGINEQFF.

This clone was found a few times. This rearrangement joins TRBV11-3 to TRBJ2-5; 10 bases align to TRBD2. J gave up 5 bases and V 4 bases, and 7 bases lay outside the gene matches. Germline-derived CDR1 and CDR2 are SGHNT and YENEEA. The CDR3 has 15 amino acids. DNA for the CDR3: TGTGCCAGCAGCTCCCTGACTAGCGGGTGGGAGACCCAGTACTTC. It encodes CASSSLTSGWETQYF.

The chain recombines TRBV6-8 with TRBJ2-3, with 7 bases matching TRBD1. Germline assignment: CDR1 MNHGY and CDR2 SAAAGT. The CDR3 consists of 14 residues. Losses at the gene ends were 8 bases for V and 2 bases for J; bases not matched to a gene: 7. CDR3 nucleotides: TGTGCCAGCCGCCGGGACAGTAACACAGATACGCAGTATTTT. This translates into CASRRDSNTDTQYF.

This CDR3 reads CASGRGGDGREKLFF. CDR3 DNA: TGTGCTAGTGGTCGAGGGGGCGATGGGCGTGAAAAACTGTTTTTT. This rearrangement joins TRBV12-5 to TRBJ1-4; 7 nucleotides agree with TRBD1. The germline gives CDR1 LGHNT, CDR2 FRNRAP. CDR3 length equals 15 residues. The ends lost 5 bases at V and 7 bases at J; junction bases unmatched: 10. Together with reference TRBV12-5 and TRBJ1-4, the CDR3 gives the full variable domain: DARVTQTPRHKVTEMGQEVTMRCQPILGHNTVFWYRQTMMQGLELLAYFRNRAPLDDSGMPKDRFSAEMPDATLATLKIQPSEPRDSAVYFCASGRGGDGREKLFFGSGTQLSVL.

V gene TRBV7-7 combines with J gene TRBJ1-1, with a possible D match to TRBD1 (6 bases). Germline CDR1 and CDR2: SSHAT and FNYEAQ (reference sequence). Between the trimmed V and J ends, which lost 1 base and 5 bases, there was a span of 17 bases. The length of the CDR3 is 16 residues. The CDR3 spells CASSLGVVGGLTEAFF. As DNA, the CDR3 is TGTGCCAGCAGCTTAGGCGTCGTCGGGGGCCTGACTGAAGCTTTCTTT.

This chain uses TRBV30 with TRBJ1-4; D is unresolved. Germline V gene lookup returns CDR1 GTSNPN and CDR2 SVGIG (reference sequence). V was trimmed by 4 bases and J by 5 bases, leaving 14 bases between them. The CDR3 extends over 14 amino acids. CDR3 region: CAWNVEGQNEKLFF. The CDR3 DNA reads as TGTGCCTGGAACGTGGAAGGGCAAAATGAAAAACTGTTTTTT.

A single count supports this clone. For the CDR3, the DNA is TGTGCCAGCAGTGATCCTAGGGGGAGGACTGAAGCTTTCTTT. Translation: CASSDPRGRTEAFF. This chain connects TRBV6-8 to TRBJ1-1, with a weak D call TRBD1 (6 bases). Germline CDR1 and CDR2: MNHGY and SAAAGT. This CDR3 has 14 amino acids. Trimming left V 5 bases short and J 5 bases short, with 15 bases between.

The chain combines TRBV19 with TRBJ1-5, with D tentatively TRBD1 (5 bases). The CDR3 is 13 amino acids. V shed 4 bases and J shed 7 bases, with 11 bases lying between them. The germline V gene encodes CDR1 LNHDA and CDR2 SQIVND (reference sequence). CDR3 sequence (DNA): TGTGCCAGTAGTACCGGACACGGCCAGCCCCAGCATTTT. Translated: CASSTGHGQPQHF.

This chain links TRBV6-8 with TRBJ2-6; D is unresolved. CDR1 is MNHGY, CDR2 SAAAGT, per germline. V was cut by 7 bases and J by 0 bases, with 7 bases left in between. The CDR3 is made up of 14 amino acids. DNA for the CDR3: TGTGCCAGCACCTGGGGCTCTGGGGCCAACGTCCTGACTTTC. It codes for CASTWGSGANVLTF.

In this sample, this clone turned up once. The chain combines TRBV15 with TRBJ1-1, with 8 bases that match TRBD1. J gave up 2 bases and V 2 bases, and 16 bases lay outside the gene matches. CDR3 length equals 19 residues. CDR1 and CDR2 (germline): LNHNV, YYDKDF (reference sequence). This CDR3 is CATSRSLSGTGRSNTEAFF. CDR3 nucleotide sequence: TGTGCCACCAGCAGATCCCTCAGCGGGACAGGCAGATCAAACACTGAAGCTTTCTTT.

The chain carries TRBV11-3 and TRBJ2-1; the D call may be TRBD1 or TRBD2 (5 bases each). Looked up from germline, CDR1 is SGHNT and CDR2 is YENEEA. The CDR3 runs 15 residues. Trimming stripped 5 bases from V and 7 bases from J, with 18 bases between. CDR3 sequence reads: CASSPLGLEGNEQFF. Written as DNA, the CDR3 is TGTGCCAGCAGCCCCTTGGGGCTAGAGGGGAATGAGCAGTTCTTC.

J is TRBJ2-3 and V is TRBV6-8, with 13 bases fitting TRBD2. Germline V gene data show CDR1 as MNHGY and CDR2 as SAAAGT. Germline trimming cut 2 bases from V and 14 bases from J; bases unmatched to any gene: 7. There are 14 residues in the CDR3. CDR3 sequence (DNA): TGTGCCAGCAGTTACCCGGGGACTAGCGGGATGGTGTATTTT. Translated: CASSYPGTSGMVYF.

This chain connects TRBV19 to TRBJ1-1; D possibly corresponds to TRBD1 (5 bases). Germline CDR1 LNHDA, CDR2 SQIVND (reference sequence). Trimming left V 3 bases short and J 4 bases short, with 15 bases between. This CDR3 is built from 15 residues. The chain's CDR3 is CASSIGAGASTEAFF. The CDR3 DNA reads TGTGCCAGTAGTATCGGGGCTGGGGCTAGCACTGAAGCTTTCTTT.

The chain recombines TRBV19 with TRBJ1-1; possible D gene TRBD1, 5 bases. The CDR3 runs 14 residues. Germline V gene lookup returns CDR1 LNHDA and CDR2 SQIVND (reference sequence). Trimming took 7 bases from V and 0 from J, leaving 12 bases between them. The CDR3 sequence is CASNVNRMNTEAFF. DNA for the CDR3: TGTGCCAGTAATGTTAACAGGATGAACACTGAAGCTTTCTTT. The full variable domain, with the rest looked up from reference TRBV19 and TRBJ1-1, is DGGITQSPKYLFRKEGQNVTLSCEQNLNHDAMYWYRQDPGQGLRLIYYSQIVNDFQKGDIAEGYSVSREKKESFPLTVTSAQKNPTAFYLCASNVNRMNTEAFFGQGTRLTVV.

The chain's CDR3 is CASSPLASGIDEQFF. The CDR3 DNA follows: TGTGCCAGCTCACCACTCGCTAGCGGGATAGATGAGCAGTTCTTC. The chain joins TRBV18 to TRBJ2-1; 9 bases are shared with TRBD2. The CDR3 has 15 residues. Losses at the gene ends were 1 base for V and 8 bases for J; bases not matched to a gene: 6. Germline-derived CDR1 and CDR2 are KGHSH and LQKENI.